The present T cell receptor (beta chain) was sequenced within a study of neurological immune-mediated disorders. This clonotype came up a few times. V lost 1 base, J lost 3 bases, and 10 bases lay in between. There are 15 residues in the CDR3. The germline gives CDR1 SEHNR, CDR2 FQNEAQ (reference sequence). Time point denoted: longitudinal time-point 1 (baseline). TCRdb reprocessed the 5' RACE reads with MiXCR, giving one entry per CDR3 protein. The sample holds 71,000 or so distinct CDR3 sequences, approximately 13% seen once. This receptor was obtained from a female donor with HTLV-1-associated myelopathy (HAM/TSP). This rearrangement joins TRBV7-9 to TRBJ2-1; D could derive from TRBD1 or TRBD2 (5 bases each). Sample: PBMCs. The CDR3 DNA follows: TGTGCCAGCAGCTTAGTTGGGGCGGGCTACAATGAGCAGTTCTTC. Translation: CASSLVGAGYNEQFF.